These 15 T cell receptor beta chains were all obtained from the same sample, sequenced in a study of blood T cell repertoires in COVID-19. Clones were read by immunoSEQ multiplex PCR, and TCRdb kept only the in-frame ones, dropping some. This sample carries roughly 100,000 clones, about 85% of them seen once, and the ten largest clones take around 2%. The sample was peripheral blood. Receptor source: a man aged 45 to 65 with active COVID-19.

V and J are TRBV5-4 and TRBJ1-1, with no clear D. The CDR3 extends over 14 amino acids. V shed 3 bases and J shed 3 bases, with 12 bases lying between them. Germline CDR1 and CDR2: SGHNT and YYREEE (reference sequence). The CDR3 nucleotides read TGTGCCAGCAGCTCCCGCGCGGCAGACACTGAAGCTTTCTTT. Its protein is CASSSRAADTEAFF.

This clone has a count of ten or more. The chain has TRBV4-1 and TRBJ1-6; D is uncertain. This CDR3 comprises 14 residues. Trimming cost V 0 bases and J 9 bases, with 9 bases left between them. Germline values: CDR1 MGHRA, CDR2 YSYEKL. CDR3 nucleotide sequence: TGCGCCAGCAGCCAAGAGAGGTCTGTTTCACCCCTCCACTTT. It translates to CASSQERSVSPLHF.

The chain couples TRBV7-9 to TRBJ1-2; D remains ambiguous. The CDR3 is made up of 13 amino acids. Trimming cost V 3 bases and J 4 bases, with 9 bases left between them. The germline gives CDR1 SEHNR, CDR2 FQNEAQ (reference sequence). CDR3 sequence (DNA): TGTGCCAGCAGCTTGGACTCTTTCTATGGCTACACCTTC. Translating it yields CASSLDSFYGYTF.

The chain couples TRBV2 to TRBJ2-3, with 8 bases lining up with TRBD2. CDR3 size: 15 residues. Looked up from germline, CDR1 is SNHLY and CDR2 is FYNNEI. Trimming removed 5 bases from V and 3 bases from J; junction bases left unmatched: 7. The CDR3 DNA is TGTGCCAGCAGTCAGGGACTAGTGAAGACAGATACGCAGTATTTT. Translated, it gives CASSQGLVKTDTQYF.

The chain carries TRBV12-3 or TRBV12-4 and TRBJ1-3, with unresolved D. V dropped 6 bases and J dropped 4 bases, with 7 bases sitting between them. CDR3 size: 12 residues. The CDR3 coding sequence is TGTGCCAGCAGAAGAGAAGGAAACACCATATATTTT. It is translated as CASRREGNTIYF.

This chain uses TRBV19 with TRBJ2-7, with 11 nucleotides matching TRBD2. CDR1 is LNHDA and CDR2 is SQIVND in the germline V gene (reference sequence). Trimming at V came to 3 bases and at J to 2 bases, leaving 9 bases not matched to a gene. The length of the CDR3 is 17 residues. CDR3 protein: CASSISSGGSATYEQYF. As DNA, the CDR3 is TGTGCCAGTAGTATTTCTAGCGGGGGGTCTGCTACCTACGAGCAGTACTTC.

CDR3 DNA sequence: TGCGCCAGCAGCGAGACTAGCGGGGGAGGGTCCTACAATGAGCAGTTCTTC. Its translation is CASSETSGGGSYNEQFF. The chain carries TRBV5-1 and TRBJ2-1; 12 nucleotides agree with TRBD2. Trimming removed 4 bases from V and 1 base from J; junction bases left unmatched: 6. Germline V gives CDR1 SGHRS, CDR2 YFSETQ. This CDR3 has 17 residues.

The chain recombines TRBV2 with TRBJ2-3, with 11 positions matching TRBD2. The V and J ends lost 8 bases and 4 bases, in that order; junction bases with no gene match: 8. This CDR3 is 15 amino acids long. The germline CDR1 and CDR2 sequences are SNHLY and FYNNEI. The CDR3 here is CASCPLAGGSDTQYF. The CDR3, as DNA: TGTGCCAGCTGCCCCCTAGCGGGGGGTTCAGATACGCAGTATTTT.

V is TRBV19 and J is TRBJ2-1; D gene unclear. There are 12 residues in the CDR3. Per the germline V gene, CDR1 is LNHDA and CDR2 is SQIVND (reference sequence). V was cut by 5 bases and J by 8 bases, with 10 bases left in between. CDR3 in DNA: TGTGCCAGTAGTCCCTTTGCGGATGAGCAGTTCTTC. It specifies CASSPFADEQFF.

The rearrangement links TRBV6-6 to TRBJ1-1, with a possible D match to TRBD1 (5 bases). The CDR3 covers 14 residues. V was trimmed by 2 bases and J by 1 base, leaving 8 bases between them. Germline CDR1 reads MNHNY; CDR2 reads SVGAGI (reference sequence). The DNA of the CDR3 is TGTGCCAGCAGTTACCTGACAGAGAACACTGAAGCTTTCTTT. Translation gives CASSYLTENTEAFF.

This clone showed up just once. The chain combines TRBV18 with TRBJ1-5; 7 nucleotides agree with TRBD1. J was trimmed by 4 bases and V by 3 bases; bases with no gene match: 6. The CDR3 is 15 amino acids. Germline V gene lookup returns CDR1 KGHSH and CDR2 LQKENI. The chain's CDR3 is CASSPSSGGNQPQHF. The DNA for the CDR3 is TGTGCCAGCTCACCGTCTTCAGGGGGGAATCAGCCCCAGCATTTT.

The table lists this clone with a few counts. The rearrangement uses TRBV7-6 and TRBJ2-5; D is perhaps TRBD2 (7 bases). V was shortened by 5 bases and J by 5 bases, with 21 bases between the two germline ends. Per germline, CDR1 SGHVS and CDR2 FNYEAQ. CDR3 size: 16 residues. CDR3 loop: CASSLGIGGAGETQYF. CDR3 coding DNA: TGTGCCAGCAGCCTTGGCATAGGGGGGGCCGGGGAGACCCAGTACTTC. Variable domain in full (rest from reference TRBV7-6 and TRBJ2-5): GAGVSQSPRYKVTKRGQDVALRCDPISGHVSLYWYRQALGQGPEFLTYFNYEAQQDKSGLPNDRFSAERPEGSISTLTIQRTEQRDSAMYRCASSLGIGGAGETQYFGPGTRLLVL.

The chain recombines TRBV5-1 with TRBJ2-3; TRBD2 might be the D (7 bases). Germline V gene lookup returns CDR1 SGHRS and CDR2 YFSETQ. The CDR3 length is 16 residues. Trimming took off 4 bases at V and 2 bases at J, with 17 bases between the two ends. The CDR3 sequence: CASSPRGLRSTDTQYF. CDR3 DNA sequence: TGCGCCAGCAGCCCGCGGGGGCTAAGATCCACAGATACGCAGTATTTT.

CDR3 sequence reads: CASSPQLNQPQHF. The CDR3 bases are TGTGCCAGCAGCCCACAGCTCAATCAGCCCCAGCATTTT. The chain recombines TRBV3-1 (or the pseudogene TRBV3-2) with TRBJ1-5; D is uncertain. V was trimmed by 4 bases and J by 3 bases, leaving 7 bases between them. The germline V gene has CDR1 LGHDT and CDR2 YNNKEL (reference sequence). There are 13 residues in the CDR3.

The gene calls are TRBV29-1 and TRBJ2-7, with D tentatively TRBD2 (5 bases). This CDR3 region has 12 residues. Germline V CDR1 and CDR2: SQVTM, ANQGSEA. Trimming pared 4 bases from V and 4 bases from J, leaving 11 bases between. The CDR3 region has the DNA TGCAGCGTTGTCCCGGGAACTTACGAGCAGTACTTC. Its protein product is CSVVPGTYEQYF.